This TCR beta chain is from a study of OX40 agonist ivuxolimab in advanced cancers. CDR1 LGHNA and CDR2 YSLEER come from the germline V gene. CDR3 length: 20 residues. V lost 4 bases to trimming and J lost 0 bases; unmatched junction nucleotides: 16. Measured with immunoSEQ multiplex PCR; TCRdb has only the in-frame clones, and not every one. The sample has tens of thousands of clones, about nine tenths seen once. This TCR came from an adult with an advanced solid tumor such as melanoma, head and neck, liver or kidney cancer. The specimen comprised CD4+ or CD8+ T cells sorted from blood, sampled in a trial of the OX40 agonist ivuxolimab. The V gene is TRBV4-3, the J gene TRBJ2-1, with 9 bases lining up with TRBD2. The CDR3 spells CASSLKLGLAGTSSYNEQFF. The CDR3, as DNA: TGCGCCAGCAGCCTGAAACTAGGGCTAGCGGGGACGAGCTCCTACAATGAGCAGTTCTTC.